This T cell receptor beta chain was captured in a study of T cells after yellow fever vaccination. Study outcomes and limitations: Abundant contaminating clonotypes from the bulk population could appear in FACS-sorted repertoires.

One entry per CDR3 protein results from TCRdb running MiXCR on the 5' RACE reads. The sample holds about 300,000 distinct CDR3 sequences, under 5% seen once. With respect to this clonotype: Its antigen is still unknown.

This CDR3 spans 16 amino acids. Germline CDR1 SGHVS, CDR2 FNYEAQ. V lost 0 bases and J lost 2, with 11 bases in between. The sequences come from PBMCs, collected 5 days after the yellow fever booster vaccination. This clonotype originated in a man between 18 and 35 years old who received the YFV17D yellow fever vaccine. The chain is built from TRBV7-6 and TRBJ2-1; D is unresolved. Here the CDR3 reads CASSLAPTEPYNEQFF. The CDR3 coding sequence is TGTGCCAGCAGCTTAGCGCCGACTGAACCCTACAATGAGCAGTTCTTC.